This T cell receptor beta chain was sequenced for a study of CD8 T cells in Susac syndrome. Random hexamers were used to reverse transcribe roughly 0.5 to 1 ug of RNA. TCRdb reprocessed the immunoSEQ multiplex PCR reads with MiXCR, giving one entry per CDR3 protein. In the table there are approximately 210,000 distinct CDR3 sequences, approximately 95% of which are singletons. Germline V lookup: CDR1 DFQATT, CDR2 SNEGSKA (reference sequence). There are 14 residues in the CDR3. The V and J ends lost 0 bases and 2 bases respectively, with 8 bases between them. This clonotype was sampled from a human donor with multiple sclerosis. Sequencing used CD4+ T cells from PBMCs. V gene TRBV20-1 combines with J gene TRBJ1-5; possibly TRBD1 for D (5 bases). In DNA, the CDR3 is TGCAGTGCTAGAGATCCGGGGGGCAATCAGCCCCAGCATTTT. Amino acids: CSARDPGGNQPQHF.